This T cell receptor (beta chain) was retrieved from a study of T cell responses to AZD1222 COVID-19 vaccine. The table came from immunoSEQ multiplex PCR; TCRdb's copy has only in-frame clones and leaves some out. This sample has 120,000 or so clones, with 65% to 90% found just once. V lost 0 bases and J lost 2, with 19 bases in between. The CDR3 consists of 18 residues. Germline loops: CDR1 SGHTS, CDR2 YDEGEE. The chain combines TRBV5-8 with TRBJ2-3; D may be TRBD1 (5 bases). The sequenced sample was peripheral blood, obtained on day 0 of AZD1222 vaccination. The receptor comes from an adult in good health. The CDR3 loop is CASSLGPRTRVTTDTQYF. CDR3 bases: TGTGCCAGCAGCTTGGGCCCCAGGACAAGGGTAACCACAGATACGCAGTATTTT.